The 32 T cell receptor beta chains below come from one sample, sequenced in a study of T cell responses to AZD1222 COVID-19 vaccine. Here immunoSEQ multiplex PCR was the method, and the copy in TCRdb shows in-frame clones only, minus some. Here the sample spans approximately 73,000 clones, about 82% being singletons. Sample: peripheral blood, taken on day 0 of AZD1222 vaccination. These receptors all come from an adult in good health.

V is TRBV14 and J is TRBJ2-3, with TRBD2 matching over 10 bases. V lost 4 bases and J lost 2; bases outside the gene matches: 6. The CDR3 length is 16 residues. Per the germline V gene, CDR1 is SGHDN and CDR2 is FVKESK. Written as DNA, the CDR3 is TGTGCCAGCAGCCTTTTAACTAGCGGGATCACAGATACGCAGTATTTT. Encoded protein: CASSLLTSGITDTQYF.

The V call is TRBV6-7, the J call TRBJ1-2; D uncertain. TRBV6-7 is filed as an ORF, its function uncertain. The CDR3 spans 16 residues. V was pared by 6 bases and J by 0 bases, with 17 bases between. The CDR3, as DNA: TGTGCCAGCAGCCCTAGACCGGGAGAAGCTAACTATGGCTACACCTTC. This translates into CASSPRPGEANYGYTF.

The rearrangement joins TRBV9 to TRBJ1-2, with 7 bases lining up with TRBD1. The CDR3 runs 14 residues. Germline CDR1 is SGDLS and CDR2 is YYNGEE. Trimming removed 0 bases from V and 8 bases from J; junction bases left unmatched: 7. The CDR3 sequence: CASSVAQGGGGYTF. The CDR3 coding sequence is TGTGCCAGCAGCGTAGCTCAAGGGGGCGGGGGCTACACCTTC. The variable domain in full, completed from reference TRBV9 and TRBJ1-2, reads DSGVTQTPKHLITATGQRVTLRCSPRSGDLSVYWYQQSLDQGLQFLIQYYNGEERAKGNILERFSAQQFPDLHSELNLSSLELGDSALYFCASSVAQGGGGYTFGSGTRLTVV.

Here the CDR3 DNA reads TGTGCCAGCACCCAGAGGGGGGGCGCAGGCAATCAGCCCCAGCATTTT. Its translation is CASTQRGGAGNQPQHF. The chain joins TRBV2 to TRBJ1-5, with D possibly being TRBD1 (6 bases). From germline, CDR1 is SNHLY and CDR2 FYNNEI. Trimming shortened V by 7 bases and J by 2 bases, and 18 bases separated the two germline ends. This CDR3 contains 16 residues.

CDR3 in DNA: TGTGCCAGCAGTCCCGGACAGGGATTAGCCAAAAACATTCAGTACTTC. Translating it yields CASSPGQGLAKNIQYF. The V call is TRBV5-5, the J call TRBJ2-4; TRBD1 agrees at 8 bases. V was pared by 5 bases and J by 0 bases, with 7 bases of the junction left unmatched. CDR3 size: 16 residues. Looked up from germline, CDR1 is SGHKS and CDR2 is YYEKEE (reference sequence).

Turning to this clone: Other DNA sequences in the same sample also yield this CDR3. The chain joins TRBV15 to TRBJ1-1; perhaps TRBD1 as D (5 bases). Trimming pared 1 base from V and 2 bases from J, leaving 14 bases between. Germline CDR1 LNHNV, CDR2 YYDKDF (reference sequence). The CDR3 covers 16 residues. CDR3 DNA sequence: TGTGCCACCAGCAGAGGAAGGGGTAAAGGAAACACTGAAGCTTTCTTT. Translation gives CATSRGRGKGNTEAFF.

The chain joins TRBV7-2 to TRBJ2-3; the D gene is possibly TRBD2 (7 bases). V lost 5 bases and J lost 5, with 14 bases in between. This CDR3 region has 14 residues. Germline V lookup: CDR1 SGHTA, CDR2 FQGNSA. The CDR3 nucleotides read TGTGCCAGCAGCCCAGTGGGAGGGGGAGATACGCAGTATTTT. Encoded protein: CASSPVGGGDTQYF.

The gene calls are TRBV7-2 and TRBJ1-6; D is unclear. Germline V gene data show CDR1 as SGHTA and CDR2 as FQGNSA. This CDR3 has 14 residues. Trimming stripped 0 bases from V and 2 bases from J, with 2 bases between. Here the CDR3 DNA reads TGTGCCAGCAGCTTAGCTACCTATAATTCACCCCTCCACTTT. This codes for CASSLATYNSPLHF.

The gene calls are TRBV2 and TRBJ1-4, with 8 bases matching TRBD1. The CDR3 sequence is 15 residues long. J was trimmed by 0 bases and V by 9 bases; bases with no gene match: 6. Germline loops: CDR1 SNHLY, CDR2 FYNNEI. CDR3 sequence reads: CASSQGDSTNEKLFF. The DNA for the CDR3 is TGTGCCAGTTCACAGGGGGACTCAACTAATGAAAAACTGTTTTTT.

The genes are TRBV30 and TRBJ2-5; no clear D. Trimming removed 1 base at V and 5 bases at J, with 8 bases between. Germline CDR1 and CDR2: GTSNPN and SVGIG (reference sequence). The CDR3 totals 12 residues. CDR3 region: CAWSDLGETQYF. The CDR3 region has the DNA TGTGCCTGGAGTGATCTGGGGGAGACCCAGTACTTC.

This clone is medium-sized within its sample. The rearrangement links TRBV15 to TRBJ1-2; TRBD1 is a possible D gene (5 bases). Germline CDR1 reads LNHNV; CDR2 reads YYDKDF (reference sequence). CDR3 length equals 14 residues. V lost 4 bases, J lost 9 bases, and 18 bases lay in between. In nucleotides, the CDR3 is TGTGCCACCAGCACAAGACAGACCCATAAAAGCTACACCTTC. Amino acid sequence: CATSTRQTHKSYTF.

The J gene is TRBJ2-7, the V gene TRBV27, with TRBD1 matching 7 bases. The CDR3 spans 15 residues. The V and J ends lost 3 bases and 5 bases, in that order; junction bases with no gene match: 10. Germline CDR1 is MNHEY and CDR2 is SMNVEV (reference sequence). For the CDR3, the DNA is TGTGCCAGCAGTTTGTCGGTGAAGGGGGCGGACGAGCAGTACTTC. Its translation: CASSLSVKGADEQYF.

V gene TRBV27 combines with J gene TRBJ1-4, with D unclear. V was trimmed by 6 bases and J by 0 bases, leaving 11 bases between them. Germline values: CDR1 MNHEY, CDR2 SMNVEV (reference sequence). This CDR3 comprises 15 residues. The CDR3 loop is CASSLKRPTNEKLFF. CDR3 in DNA: TGTGCCAGCAGCCTGAAGAGACCAACTAATGAAAAACTGTTTTTT. Full variable domain (missing parts from reference TRBV27 and TRBJ1-4): EAQVTQNPRYLITVTGKKLTVTCSQNMNHEYMSWYRQDPGLGLRQIYYSMNVEVTDKGDVPEGYKVSRKEKRNFPLILESPSPNQTSLYFCASSLKRPTNEKLFFGSGTQLSVL.

The rearrangement joins TRBV2 to TRBJ2-1; 9 positions match TRBD1. Germline CDR1 is SNHLY and CDR2 is FYNNEI. V was pared by 7 bases and J by 6 bases, with 4 bases of the junction left unmatched. This CDR3 region has 13 residues. This chain's CDR3 is CASTTGGGNEQFF. The CDR3 DNA is TGTGCCAGCACTACAGGGGGCGGCAATGAGCAGTTCTTC.

The genes are TRBV5-5 and TRBJ1-5; D unclear. V dropped 0 bases and J dropped 7 bases, with 8 bases sitting between them. This CDR3 comprises 13 residues. CDR1 SGHKS and CDR2 YYEKEE come from the germline V gene (reference sequence). CDR3 in amino acids: CASSLGPGQPQHF. CDR3 DNA: TGTGCCAGCAGCTTGGGGCCGGGGCAGCCCCAGCATTTT.

The chain recombines TRBV7-8 with TRBJ1-2; 9 nucleotides agree with TRBD1. The CDR3 totals 15 residues. Germline values: CDR1 SGHVS, CDR2 FQNEAQ. With V trimmed by 2 bases and J by 3 bases, 4 bases remained unmatched. The CDR3, as DNA: TGTGCCAGCAGCTTACGGACAGGGGCCCACTATGGCTACACCTTC. Protein sequence: CASSLRTGAHYGYTF.

This chain uses TRBV2 with TRBJ2-1; D perhaps matches TRBD1 (6 bases). V was cut by 4 bases and J by 6 bases, with 16 bases left in between. The CDR3 is 15 residues long. The V gene's germline CDR1 is SNHLY and CDR2 FYNNEI. In nucleotides, the CDR3 is TGTGCCAGCAGTGTTCGGGAACAGGGCTCCAATGAGCAGTTCTTC. It is translated as CASSVREQGSNEQFF.

The table lists this clone with a few counts. The chain has TRBV3-1 (or the pseudogene TRBV3-2) and TRBJ1-2; tentatively, D is TRBD1 (5 bases). Between the trimmed V and J ends, which lost 3 bases and 6 bases, there was a span of 14 bases. CDR3 length: 14 residues. Germline V gene lookup returns CDR1 LGHDT and CDR2 YNNKEL (reference sequence). The CDR3 here is CASSHTTGGDGYTF. CDR3 sequence (DNA): TGTGCCAGCAGCCACACTACCGGAGGGGATGGCTACACCTTC.

The chain combines TRBV19 with TRBJ1-4; the match to TRBD1 covers 9 bases. Trimming at V came to 5 bases and at J to 4 bases, leaving 8 bases not matched to a gene. The CDR3 is made up of 16 amino acids. Germline loops: CDR1 LNHDA, CDR2 SQIVND (reference sequence). CDR3: CASSPSGTGLNEKLFF. CDR3 sequence (DNA): TGTGCCAGTAGTCCCTCCGGGACAGGGCTTAATGAAAAACTGTTTTTT. The full variable domain, its missing parts supplied by reference TRBV19 and TRBJ1-4, is DGGITQSPKYLFRKEGQNVTLSCEQNLNHDAMYWYRQDPGQGLRLIYYSQIVNDFQKGDIAEGYSVSREKKESFPLTVTSAQKNPTAFYLCASSPSGTGLNEKLFFGSGTQLSVL.

The chain carries TRBV6-5 and TRBJ1-3; D is unresolved. The germline V gene encodes CDR1 MNHEY and CDR2 SVGAGI. V was pared by 4 bases and J by 0 bases, with 10 bases between. The CDR3 totals 15 residues. The CDR3 DNA is TGTGCCAGCAGTTCCATACAGTACTCTGGAAACACCATATATTTT. Amino acid sequence: CASSSIQYSGNTIYF.

This clone was counted between two and nine times. The gene calls are TRBV21-1 and TRBJ1-6. TRBV21-1 corresponds to a pseudogene. This CDR3 comprises 15 residues. CDR3 protein: CASSAWRGIVSPLHF. The CDR3 DNA reads as TGTGCCAGCAGCGCCTGGAGGGGGATTGTTTCACCCCTCCACTTT.

The J gene is TRBJ1-4, the V gene TRBV5-1; 7 bases agree with TRBD1. V trimming: 0 bases; J trimming: 5 bases; junction bases outside the gene matches: 4. The CDR3 spans 15 residues. Germline CDR1 and CDR2: SGHRS and YFSETQ. The CDR3 DNA sequence: TGCGCCAGCAGCTTGGAAGGGACAGAGAATGAAAAACTGTTTTTT. It is translated as CASSLEGTENEKLFF.

The chain has TRBV29-1 and TRBJ2-5; 7 bases align to TRBD2. Trimming at V came to 8 bases and at J to 5 bases, leaving 11 bases not matched to a gene. The CDR3 totals 13 residues. CDR1 and CDR2 from the germline V gene are SQVTM and ANQGSEA. CDR3 loop: CSSLGLRGETQYF. For the CDR3, the DNA is TGCAGCTCCTTGGGGTTGCGGGGGGAGACCCAGTACTTC.

The rearrangement links TRBV18 to TRBJ2-2, with TRBD2 matching 11 bases. The CDR3 sequence is 16 residues long. The junction had 6 bases not matched to a gene; V was cut back by 5 bases and J by 4 bases. Germline V CDR1 and CDR2: KGHSH, LQKENI. The CDR3 DNA is TGTGCCAGCTCATCTACTAGCGGGGGAGTCACCGGGGAGCTGTTTTTT. It specifies CASSSTSGGVTGELFF.

V is TRBV5-6 and J is TRBJ1-4; 7 bases are a match to TRBD1. Germline-derived CDR1 and CDR2 are SGHDT and YYEEEE. The CDR3 is made up of 16 amino acids. J gave up 6 bases and V 4 bases, and 12 bases lay outside the gene matches. The CDR3 nucleotides read TGTGCCAGCAGCCAAGATAAGACAGGGAGGGATGAAAAACTGTTTTTT. The encoded protein is CASSQDKTGRDEKLFF.

This clone was counted a few times. V gene TRBV5-1 combines with J gene TRBJ1-5, with TRBD1 matching 7 bases. The CDR3 runs to 16 residues. Germline loops: CDR1 SGHRS, CDR2 YFSETQ. The V gene end was trimmed by 0 bases and the J gene end by 2 bases; junction bases not matched to a gene: 5. The CDR3 DNA reads as TGCGCCAGCAGCTTGGGGCCGCAGGGGGGCAATCAGCCCCAGCATTTT. This encodes CASSLGPQGGNQPQHF.

The V and J genes are TRBV5-4 and TRBJ2-5; D remains ambiguous. The CDR3 extends over 14 amino acids. In germline, CDR1 is SGHNT, CDR2 YYREEE (reference sequence). V shed 6 bases and J shed 1 base, with 13 bases lying between them. In DNA form, the CDR3 reads TGTGCCAGCACCCTCAACCAACGCCAAGAGACCCAGTACTTC. Its protein product is CASTLNQRQETQYF.

The chain combines TRBV4-2 with TRBJ2-4; 9 bases align to TRBD2. V trimming: 0 bases; J trimming: 5 bases; junction bases outside the gene matches: 5. Germline V CDR1 and CDR2: LGHNA, YNFKEQ. The CDR3 spans 16 residues. The CDR3 nucleotides are TGTGCCAGCAGCCAAGAACGTAGCGGGGGAGAAAACATTCAGTACTTC. Its translation is CASSQERSGGENIQYF.

This chain links TRBV18 with TRBJ1-1; no firm D call. Looked up from germline, CDR1 is KGHSH and CDR2 is LQKENI. The CDR3 runs to 16 residues. With 1 base removed from V and 4 bases from J, the gap between germline ends came to 16 bases. The CDR3 DNA reads TGTGCCAGCTCACCACGCCAGGCAGTTCAGGTCACTGAAGCTTTCTTT. This encodes CASSPRQAVQVTEAFF.

V usage is TRBV13 and J usage is TRBJ2-7; no firm D call. This CDR3 comprises 13 residues. Trimming stripped 2 bases from V and 3 bases from J, with 8 bases between. The germline CDR1 and CDR2 sequences are PRHDT and FYEKMQ (reference sequence). CDR3 in amino acids: CASSLFGNYEQYF. The CDR3 nucleotides are TGTGCCAGCAGCTTATTCGGCAACTACGAGCAGTACTTC.

This sequence joins TRBV30 and TRBJ2-1, with D perhaps matching TRBD1 (6 bases). CDR3 length equals 14 residues. Germline assignment: CDR1 GTSNPN and CDR2 SVGIG (reference sequence). Trimming removed 7 bases from V and 2 bases from J, with 15 bases in between. The CDR3 loop is CASADRKTYNEQFF. CDR3 DNA sequence: TGTGCCTCTGCAGACAGGAAGACCTACAATGAGCAGTTCTTC.

The V and J genes are TRBV9 and TRBJ2-7, with TRBD2 matching 8 bases. The ends lost 3 bases at V and 6 bases at J; junction bases unmatched: 14. CDR1 and CDR2 (germline): SGDLS, YYNGEE. The CDR3 covers 16 residues. The CDR3 region is CASSASTGTRPIEQYF. The CDR3 bases are TGTGCCAGCAGCGCATCGACCGGGACTAGGCCTATCGAGCAGTACTTC. The full variable domain, with the rest looked up from reference TRBV9 and TRBJ2-7, is DSGVTQTPKHLITATGQRVTLRCSPRSGDLSVYWYQQSLDQGLQFLIQYYNGEERAKGNILERFSAQQFPDLHSELNLSSLELGDSALYFCASSASTGTRPIEQYFGPGTRLTVT.